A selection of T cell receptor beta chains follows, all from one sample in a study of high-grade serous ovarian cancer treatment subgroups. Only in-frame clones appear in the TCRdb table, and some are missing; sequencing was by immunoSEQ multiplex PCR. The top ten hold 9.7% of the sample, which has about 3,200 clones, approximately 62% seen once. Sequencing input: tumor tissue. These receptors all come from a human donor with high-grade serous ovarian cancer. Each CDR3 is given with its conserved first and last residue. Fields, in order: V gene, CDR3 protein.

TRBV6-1 CASRGDRDPQHF
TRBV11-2 CASSSRRDLLETQYF
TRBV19 CASSERGRSYEQYF
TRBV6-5 CASSYGGPETQYF
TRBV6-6 CASSYMGGLNSYEQYF
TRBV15 CATSRTGAMQPQHF
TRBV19 CASTEGRVTEAFF
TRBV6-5 CASRRTRDSYEQYF
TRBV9 CASSAPRGMNTEAFF
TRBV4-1 CASSQDWGGTAGNTIYF
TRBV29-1 CSAARESSYEQYF
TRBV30 CAWSFGHLANYGYTF
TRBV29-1 CSVADRGYGYTF
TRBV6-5 CASSYQGNSPLHF
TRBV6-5 CASSDLRNSPLHF
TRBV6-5 CASSYFPSGQAYEQYF
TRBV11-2 CASSKGLAEGETQYF
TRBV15 CATSRDQVGGIQETQYF
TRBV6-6 CASSYSTREGRTEAFF
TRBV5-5 CASSLGFSSTDTQYF
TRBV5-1 CASSLETSGARSSYEQYF
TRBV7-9 CASSLGGQGYEQYF